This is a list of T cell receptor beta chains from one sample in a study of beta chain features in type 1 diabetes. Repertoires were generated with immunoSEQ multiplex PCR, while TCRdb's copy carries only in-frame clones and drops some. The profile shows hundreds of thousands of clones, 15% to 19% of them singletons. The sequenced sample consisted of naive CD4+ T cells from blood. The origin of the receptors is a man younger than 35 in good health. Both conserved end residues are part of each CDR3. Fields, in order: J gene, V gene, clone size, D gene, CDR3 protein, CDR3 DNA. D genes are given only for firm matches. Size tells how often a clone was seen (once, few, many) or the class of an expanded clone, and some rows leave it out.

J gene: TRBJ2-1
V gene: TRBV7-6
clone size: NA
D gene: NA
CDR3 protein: CASSLGGYEQFF
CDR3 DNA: TGTGCCAGCAGCTTAGGAGGGTATGAGCAGTTCTTC

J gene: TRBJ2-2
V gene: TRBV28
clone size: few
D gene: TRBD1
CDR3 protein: CASSLIRGRRTGELFF
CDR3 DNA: TGTGCCAGCAGTTTAATCAGGGGGCGACGCACCGGGGAGCTGTTTTTT

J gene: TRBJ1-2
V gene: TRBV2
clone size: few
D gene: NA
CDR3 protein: CASSEVGFGYTF
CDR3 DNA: TGTGCCAGCAGTGAAGTGGGGTTTGGCTACACCTTC

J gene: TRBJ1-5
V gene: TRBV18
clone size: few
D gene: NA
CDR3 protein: CASSEGVWGNQPQHF
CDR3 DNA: TGTGCCAGCTCCGAGGGGGTGTGGGGCAATCAGCCCCAGCATTTT

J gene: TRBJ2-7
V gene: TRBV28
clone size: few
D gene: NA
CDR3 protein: CASSLRNSYEQYF
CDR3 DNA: TGTGCCAGCAGTTTAAGGAACTCCTACGAGCAGTACTTC

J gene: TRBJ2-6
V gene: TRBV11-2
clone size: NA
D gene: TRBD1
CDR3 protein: CASSSLRRQGAYGANVLTF
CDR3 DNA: TGTGCCAGCAGCTCACTCCGGCGGCAGGGGGCTTATGGGGCCAACGTCCTGACTTTC

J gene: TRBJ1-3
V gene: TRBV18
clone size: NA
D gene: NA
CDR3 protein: CASSTIGPPSSGTIYF
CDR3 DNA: TGTGCCAGCTCAACTATCGGCCCTCCTTCCTCCGGCACCATATATTTT

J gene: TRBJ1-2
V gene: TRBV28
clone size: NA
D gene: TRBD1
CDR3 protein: CASRLTGGHGYTF
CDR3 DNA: TGTGCCAGCAGGTTAACAGGGGGCCATGGCTACACCTTC

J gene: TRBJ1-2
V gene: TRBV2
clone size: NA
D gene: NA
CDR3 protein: CASRGAWGHGYTF
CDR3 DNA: TGTGCCAGCAGAGGGGCCTGGGGGCATGGCTACACCTTC

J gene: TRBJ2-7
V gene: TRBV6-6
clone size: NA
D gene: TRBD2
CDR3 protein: CASSSELAGGYEQYF
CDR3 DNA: TGTGCCAGCAGTTCCGAATTAGCGGGGGGGTACGAGCAGTACTTC

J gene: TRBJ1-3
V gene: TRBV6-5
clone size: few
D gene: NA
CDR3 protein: CASSYAGSGNTIYF
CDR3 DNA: TGTGCCAGCAGTTACGCAGGGTCTGGAAACACCATATATTTT

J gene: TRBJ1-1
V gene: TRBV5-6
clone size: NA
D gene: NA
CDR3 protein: CASSLGPGKITEAFF
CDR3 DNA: TGTGCCAGCAGCTTGGGGCCAGGGAAGATTACTGAAGCTTTCTTT

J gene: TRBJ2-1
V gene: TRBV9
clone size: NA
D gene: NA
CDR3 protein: CASSGRQAVTWGEQFF
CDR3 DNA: TGTGCCAGCAGCGGACGACAGGCGGTTACGTGGGGTGAGCAGTTCTTC

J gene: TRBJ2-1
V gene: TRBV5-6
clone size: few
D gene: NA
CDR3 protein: CASSLGGLPSGSEQFF
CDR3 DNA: TGTGCCAGCAGCTTGGGGGGCCTCCCATCTGGCAGTGAGCAGTTCTTC

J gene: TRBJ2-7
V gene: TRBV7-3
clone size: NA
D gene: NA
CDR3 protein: CASSSSGTTYEQYF
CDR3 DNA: TGTGCCAGCAGCTCCTCTGGTACCACCTACGAGCAGTACTTC

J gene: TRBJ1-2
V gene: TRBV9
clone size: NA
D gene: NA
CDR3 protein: CASSVVRGNYGYTF
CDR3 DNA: TGTGCCAGCAGCGTCGTTAGGGGTAACTATGGCTACACCTTC

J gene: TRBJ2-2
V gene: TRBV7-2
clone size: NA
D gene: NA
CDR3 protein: CASSLVRNTGELFF
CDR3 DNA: TGTGCCAGCAGCTTAGTTAGGAACACCGGGGAGCTGTTTTTT

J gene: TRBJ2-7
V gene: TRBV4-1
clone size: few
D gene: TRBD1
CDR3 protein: CASSQVDRGSYEQYF
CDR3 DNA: TGCGCCAGCAGCCAAGTGGACAGGGGTTCGTACGAGCAGTACTTC

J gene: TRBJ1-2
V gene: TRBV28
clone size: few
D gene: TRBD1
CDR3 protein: CASSLSAGGVRNGYTF
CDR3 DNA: TGTGCCAGCAGTTTATCCGCAGGGGGGGTCCGCAATGGCTACACCTTC

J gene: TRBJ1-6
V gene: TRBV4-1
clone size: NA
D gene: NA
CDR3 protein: CASSQGDYRLTNLKAPLHF
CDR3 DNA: TGCGCCAGCAGCCAAGGGGACTACAGGTTGACAAACCTAAAGGCGCCCCTCCACTTT

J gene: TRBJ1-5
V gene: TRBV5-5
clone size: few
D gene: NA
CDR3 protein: CASSPNGVNYQPQHF
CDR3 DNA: TGTGCCAGCAGCCCTAACGGGGTGAACTATCAGCCCCAGCATTTT

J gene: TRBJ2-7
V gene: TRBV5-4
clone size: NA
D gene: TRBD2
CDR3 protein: CASTSSLAGHSYEQYF
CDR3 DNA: TGTGCCAGCACCTCCTCCCTAGCGGGACACTCCTACGAGCAGTACTTC

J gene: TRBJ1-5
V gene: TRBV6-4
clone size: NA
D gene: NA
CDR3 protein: CASSPPKPTGSNQPQHF
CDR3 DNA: TGTGCCAGCAGCCCACCAAAACCAACAGGGTCCAATCAGCCCCAGCATTTT

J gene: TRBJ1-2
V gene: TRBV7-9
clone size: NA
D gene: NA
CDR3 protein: CASSSTGRDGYTF
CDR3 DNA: TGTGCCAGCAGCTCCACCGGCCGCGATGGCTACACCTTC

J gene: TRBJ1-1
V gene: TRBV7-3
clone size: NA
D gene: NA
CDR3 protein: CASSPSGQEAFF
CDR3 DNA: TGTGCCAGCAGCCCCTCCGGACAGGAAGCTTTCTTT

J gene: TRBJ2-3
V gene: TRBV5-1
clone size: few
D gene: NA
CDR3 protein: CASSAGRFTDTQYF
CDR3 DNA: TGCGCCAGCAGCGCGGGCCGTTTCACAGATACGCAGTATTTT

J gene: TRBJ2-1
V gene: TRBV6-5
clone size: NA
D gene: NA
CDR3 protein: CASRERQFYNEQFF
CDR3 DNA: TGTGCCAGCCGGGAGAGGCAGTTCTACAATGAGCAGTTCTTC

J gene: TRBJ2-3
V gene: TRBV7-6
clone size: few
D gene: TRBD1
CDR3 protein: CASSLGPGTGSQDTQYF
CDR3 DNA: TGTGCCAGCAGCTTAGGCCCCGGGACAGGGAGTCAAGATACGCAGTATTTT

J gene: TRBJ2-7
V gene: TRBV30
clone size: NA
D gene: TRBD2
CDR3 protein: CAWSGGGGTYYEQYF
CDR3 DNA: TGTGCCTGGAGTGGTGGCGGGGGGACCTACTACGAGCAGTACTTC

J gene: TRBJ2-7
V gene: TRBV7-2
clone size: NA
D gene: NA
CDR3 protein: CASSLQGRAYEQYF
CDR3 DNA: TGTGCCAGCAGCCTACAGGGGAGGGCCTACGAGCAGTACTTC

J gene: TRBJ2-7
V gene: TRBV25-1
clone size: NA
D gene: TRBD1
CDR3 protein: CASSRGQSSYEQYF
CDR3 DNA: TGTGCCAGCAGTCGGGGACAGAGCTCCTACGAGCAGTACTTC

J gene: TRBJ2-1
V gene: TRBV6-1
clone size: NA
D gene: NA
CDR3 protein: CASSDRGNPRDEQFF
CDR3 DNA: TGTGCCAGCAGTGACCGAGGGAACCCTCGGGATGAGCAGTTCTTC

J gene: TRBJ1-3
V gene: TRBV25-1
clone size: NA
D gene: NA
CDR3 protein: CATPSKGLLSGNTIYF
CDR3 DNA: TGTGCCACCCCATCGAAGGGTCTCCTCTCTGGAAACACCATATATTTT

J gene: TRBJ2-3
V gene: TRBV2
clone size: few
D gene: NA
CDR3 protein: CASSNGQGWTQYF
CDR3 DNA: TGTGCCAGCAGTAATGGGCAGGGGTGGACGCAGTATTTT

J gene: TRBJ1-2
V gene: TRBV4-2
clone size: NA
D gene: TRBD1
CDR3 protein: CASTPSGAGGYVYGYTF
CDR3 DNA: TGTGCCAGCACCCCCTCTGGGGCAGGGGGCTATGTCTATGGCTACACCTTC

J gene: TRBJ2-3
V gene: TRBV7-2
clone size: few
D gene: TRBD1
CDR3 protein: CASSLVGRRGQGDTQYF
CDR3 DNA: TGTGCCAGCAGCCTCGTGGGGAGGAGGGGACAGGGGGATACGCAGTATTTT

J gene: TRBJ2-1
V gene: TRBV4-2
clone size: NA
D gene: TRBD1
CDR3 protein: CASSRGDSYNEQFF
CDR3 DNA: TGTGCCAGCAGCCGAGGGGACAGCTACAATGAGCAGTTCTTC

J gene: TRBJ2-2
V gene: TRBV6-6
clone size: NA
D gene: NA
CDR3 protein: CASSPGRGQAGELFF
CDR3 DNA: TGTGCCAGCAGCCCGGGGAGGGGGCAAGCCGGGGAGCTGTTTTTT

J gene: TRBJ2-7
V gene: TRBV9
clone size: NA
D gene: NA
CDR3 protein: CASSVLPQGPSYEQYF
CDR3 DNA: TGTGCCAGCAGCGTCTTACCGCAGGGGCCCTCCTACGAGCAGTACTTC

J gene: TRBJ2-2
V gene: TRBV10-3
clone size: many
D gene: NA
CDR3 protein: CAIRGTTGTGELFF
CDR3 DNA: TGTGCCATCAGGGGGACGACTGGCACCGGGGAGCTGTTTTTT

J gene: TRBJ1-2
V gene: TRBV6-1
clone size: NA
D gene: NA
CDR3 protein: CATQGFGNYGYTF
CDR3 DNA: TGTGCCACCCAGGGGTTCGGGAACTATGGCTACACCTTC

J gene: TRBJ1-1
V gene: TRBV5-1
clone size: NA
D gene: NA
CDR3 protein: CASSYREMNTEAFF
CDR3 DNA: TGCGCCAGCAGCTATAGAGAAATGAACACTGAAGCTTTCTTT

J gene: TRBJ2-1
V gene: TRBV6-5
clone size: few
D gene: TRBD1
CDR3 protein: CASSSTGTVWSNEQFF
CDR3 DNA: TGTGCCAGCAGTTCGACCGGGACAGTCTGGAGTAATGAGCAGTTCTTC

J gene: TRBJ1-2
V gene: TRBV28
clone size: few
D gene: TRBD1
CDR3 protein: CASSFPRGNLNTF
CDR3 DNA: TGTGCCAGCAGTTTTCCCAGGGGGAACTTAAACACCTTC

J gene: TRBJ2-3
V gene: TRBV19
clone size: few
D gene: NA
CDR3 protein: CASSMNPGTDTQYF
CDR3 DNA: TGTGCCAGTAGTATGAATCCGGGTACAGATACGCAGTATTTT

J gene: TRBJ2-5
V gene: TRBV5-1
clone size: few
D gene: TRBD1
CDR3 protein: CASSLGTGGGETQYF
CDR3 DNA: TGCGCCAGCAGCTTGGGGACAGGGGGCGGTGAGACCCAGTACTTC